Below, 28 T cell receptor beta chains from the same sample are listed, as sequenced in a study of T cell responses to AZD1222 COVID-19 vaccine. Sequencing was performed with immunoSEQ multiplex PCR; in TCRdb, only in-frame clones are kept and a portion is missing. The sample has about 150,000 clones; more than 75% are singletons. The sample consisted of peripheral blood, taken on day 0 of AZD1222 vaccination. The source is an adult in good health.

The genes are TRBV28 and TRBJ2-7; 7 nucleotides match TRBD1. With V trimmed by 2 bases and J by 3 bases, 16 bases remained unmatched. The germline gives CDR1 MDHEN, CDR2 SYDVKM. CDR3 length: 18 amino acids. The CDR3 sequence is CASSLLGTWGQKLYEQYF. The DNA for the CDR3 is TGTGCCAGCAGTTTACTCGGTACGTGGGGACAGAAGCTCTACGAGCAGTACTTC.

The chain's CDR3 is CASTTGTGPVEQYF. The CDR3 nucleotides read TGTGCCAGCACCACCGGGACAGGGCCGGTAGAGCAGTACTTC. V usage is TRBV6-5 and J usage is TRBJ2-7; 9 bases are a match to TRBD1. Germline CDR1 reads MNHEY; CDR2 reads SVGAGI. With V trimmed by 7 bases and J by 7 bases, 11 bases remained unmatched. The CDR3 spans 14 residues.

The V and J genes are TRBV27 and TRBJ2-3; no firm D call. With 8 bases removed from V and 7 bases from J, the gap between germline ends came to 13 bases. The CDR3 length is 12 residues. Germline-derived CDR1 and CDR2 are MNHEY and SMNVEV (reference sequence). CDR3: CASGWPQNTQYF. CDR3 coding DNA: TGTGCCAGCGGGTGGCCTCAGAATACGCAGTATTTT.

J is TRBJ2-7 and V is TRBV18; a possible D gene is TRBD2 (6 bases). This CDR3 has 13 residues. Trimming took 3 bases from V and 7 from J, leaving 13 bases between them. The germline V gene encodes CDR1 KGHSH and CDR2 LQKENI. CDR3 nucleotide sequence: TGTGCCAGCTCACCTTCGGGACTCGGAGAGCAGTACTTC. Translated: CASSPSGLGEQYF. The full variable domain, with the rest looked up from reference TRBV18 and TRBJ2-7, is NAGVMQNPRHLVRRRGQEARLRCSPMKGHSHVYWYRQLPEEGLKFMVYLQKENIIDESGMPKERFSAEFPKEGPSILRIQQVVRGDSAAYFCASSPSGLGEQYFGPGTRLTVT.

The V call is TRBV7-9, the J call TRBJ1-1; D call uncertain. CDR1 is SEHNR and CDR2 is FQNEAQ in the germline V gene (reference sequence). V was shortened by 3 bases and J by 1 base, with 3 bases between the two germline ends. The CDR3 is 12 amino acids. CDR3 protein: CASSFPNTEAFF. In DNA form, the CDR3 reads TGTGCCAGCAGCTTCCCGAACACTGAAGCTTTCTTT.

V usage is TRBV5-6 and J usage is TRBJ1-6; TRBD1 matches 8 bases. Per germline, CDR1 SGHDT and CDR2 YYEEEE. The CDR3 is made up of 14 amino acids. Trimming removed 6 bases from V and 14 bases from J; junction bases left unmatched: 13. This chain's CDR3 is CASTLDRGVLSLHF. The CDR3 region has the DNA TGTGCCAGCACCTTAGACAGGGGAGTTTTGTCCCTCCACTTT. Filled out from reference TRBV5-6 and TRBJ1-6, the complete variable domain reads DAGVTQSPTHLIKTRGQQVTLRCSPKSGHDTVSWYQQALGQGPQFIFQYYEEEERQRGNFPDRFSGHQFPNYSSELNVNALLLGDSALYLCASTLDRGVLSLHFGNGTRLTVT.

The table lists this clone with many counts. The chain combines TRBV15 with TRBJ2-7, with D tentatively TRBD2 (6 bases). The CDR3 length is 16 residues. Germline assignment: CDR1 LNHNV and CDR2 YYDKDF (reference sequence). The ends were cut back, 0 bases at V and 3 bases at J, with 15 bases in the middle. The CDR3 sequence: CATSRDAREWGYEQYF. CDR3 coding DNA: TGTGCCACCAGCAGAGATGCCCGGGAGTGGGGCTACGAGCAGTACTTC.

J is TRBJ1-4 and V is TRBV24-1; D is unresolved. CDR3 size: 15 residues. Germline CDR1 KGHDR, CDR2 SFDVKD. V lost 1 base and J lost 5, with 10 bases in between. The CDR3 region is CATSDFRGGNEKLFF. The CDR3 coding sequence is TGTGCCACCAGTGATTTCCGAGGAGGGAATGAAAAACTGTTTTTT.

The chain is built from TRBV28 and TRBJ1-3; D unclear. CDR1 MDHEN and CDR2 SYDVKM come from the germline V gene. V lost 4 bases to trimming and J lost 2 bases, with 9 bases between them. The CDR3 consists of 14 residues. The CDR3, as DNA: TGTGCCAGCAGTTCGGTGGAGGCTGGAAACACCATATATTTT. Translated: CASSSVEAGNTIYF.

The gene calls are TRBV14 and TRBJ2-7; 7 bases map to TRBD1. CDR1 and CDR2 (germline): SGHDN, FVKESK. The J segment lost 3 bases and the V segment lost 4 bases, leaving 9 bases of the junction unmatched. The CDR3 has 15 amino acids. The CDR3, as DNA: TGTGCCAGCAGCCCCTCCGGGACAGTCCACTACGAGCAGTACTTC. It is translated as CASSPSGTVHYEQYF.

The rearrangement links TRBV7-2 to TRBJ1-1; D is perhaps TRBD1 (6 bases). V was cut by 6 bases and J by 2 bases, with 13 bases left in between. Germline V gene lookup returns CDR1 SGHTA and CDR2 FQGNSA. The length of the CDR3 is 14 residues. CDR3 sequence: CASSRAGTNTEAFF. The CDR3, as DNA: TGTGCCAGCAGTCGTGCCGGGACAAACACTGAAGCTTTCTTT.

The chain couples TRBV11-2 to TRBJ1-1; D may be TRBD1 (5 bases). Trimming took off 0 bases at V and 1 base at J, with 9 bases between the two ends. The germline CDR1 and CDR2 sequences are SGHAT and FQNNGV. CDR3 length equals 15 residues. The CDR3: CASSLDRGANTEAFF. CDR3 coding DNA: TGTGCCAGCAGCTTAGATCGTGGGGCGAACACTGAAGCTTTCTTT.

The V gene is TRBV2, the J gene TRBJ2-1; D perhaps matches TRBD1 (6 bases). The ends were cut back, 10 bases at V and 5 bases at J, with 15 bases in the middle. The CDR3 runs 13 residues. CDR1 is SNHLY and CDR2 is FYNNEI in the germline V gene. The CDR3 DNA reads TGTGCCACCGCTTCCACAGGGAACAATGAGCAGTTCTTC. Amino acid sequence: CATASTGNNEQFF. Full variable domain (rest looked up from reference TRBV2 and TRBJ2-1): EPEVTQTPSHQVTQMGQEVILRCVPISNHLYFYWYRQILGQKVEFLVSFYNNEISEKSEIFDDQFSVERPDGSNFTLKIRSTKLEDSAMYFCATASTGNNEQFFGPGTRLTVL.

A remark on this clone: Other DNA sequences from this sample encode an identical CDR3 as well. The chain combines TRBV29-1 with TRBJ1-1; D may be TRBD1 (5 bases). Germline loops: CDR1 SQVTM, CDR2 ANQGSEA. The CDR3 spans 10 residues. The ends were cut back, 7 bases at V and 4 bases at J, with 7 bases in the middle. In nucleotides, the CDR3 is TGCAGCGGGGGGGGCACTGAAGCTTTCTTT. It is translated as CSGGGTEAFF.

The chain joins TRBV6-5 to TRBJ1-6; TRBD1 is a possible D gene (5 bases). Germline assignment: CDR1 MNHEY and CDR2 SVGAGI. The germline V and J ends were trimmed by 4 bases and 7 bases, with 14 bases remaining between them. This CDR3 has 15 amino acids. The CDR3 is CASSFRENTNSPLHF. For the CDR3, the DNA is TGTGCCAGCAGTTTCAGGGAAAATACGAATTCACCCCTCCACTTT.

The chain links TRBV7-9 to TRBJ2-2, with D perhaps matching TRBD1 or TRBD2 (5 bases each). The V gene lost 5 bases and the J gene lost 1 base, with 14 bases spanning the gap. Per the germline V gene, CDR1 is SEHNR and CDR2 is FQNEAQ (reference sequence). The CDR3 covers 16 residues. DNA of the CDR3: TGTGCCAGCAGCCCAACCGGGACCCAGAACACCGGGGAGCTGTTTTTT. Its protein product is CASSPTGTQNTGELFF.

This clone was counted once. The gene calls are TRBV29-1 and TRBJ1-1; D remains ambiguous. Per the germline V gene, CDR1 is SQVTM and CDR2 is ANQGSEA. This CDR3 spans 12 amino acids. The CDR3 here is CSDGRRNTEAFF. The DNA for the CDR3 is TGCAGTGATGGCCGGCGGAACACTGAAGCTTTCTTT.

The chain carries TRBV10-3 and TRBJ1-1; TRBD1 is a possible D gene (5 bases). Deletions cut 4 bases from V and 5 bases from J, with 11 bases between. CDR1 is ENHRY and CDR2 is SYGVKD in the germline V gene. The CDR3 spans 13 residues. The CDR3: CAISVGVETEAFF. In DNA form, the CDR3 reads TGTGCCATCAGTGTAGGGGTGGAAACTGAAGCTTTCTTT.

This chain joins TRBV19 and TRBJ2-7; TRBD1 is a possible D gene (6 bases). Per germline, CDR1 LNHDA and CDR2 SQIVND (reference sequence). The CDR3 runs 13 residues. Trimming took off 3 bases at V and 4 bases at J, with 10 bases between the two ends. The CDR3 region has the DNA TGTGCCAGTAGTATTGGGACAAAATACGAGCAGTACTTC. This translates into CASSIGTKYEQYF.

This chain connects TRBV27 to TRBJ2-7; the D is unclear. Germline values: CDR1 MNHEY, CDR2 SMNVEV (reference sequence). Deletions cut 4 bases from V and 1 base from J, with 8 bases between. The CDR3 runs 13 residues. The CDR3 coding sequence is TGTGCCAGCAGTTGGGCAGCGTCCTACGAGCAGTACTTC. Its translation is CASSWAASYEQYF.

This sequence joins TRBV25-1 and TRBJ2-1; D perhaps matches TRBD1 (5 bases). CDR1 is MGHDK and CDR2 is SYGVNS in the germline V gene. The CDR3 length is 14 residues. V dropped 1 base and J dropped 8 bases, with 12 bases sitting between them. CDR3 sequence reads: CASSELGQKYEQFF. As DNA, the CDR3 is TGTGCCAGCAGTGAATTGGGGCAAAAGTATGAGCAGTTCTTC. The whole variable domain, remainder taken from reference TRBV25-1 and TRBJ2-1, is EADIYQTPRYLVIGTGKKITLECSQTMGHDKMYWYQQDPGMELHLIHYSYGVNSTEKGDLSSESTVSRIRTEHFPLTLESARPSHTSQYLCASSELGQKYEQFFGPGTRLTVL.

The J gene is TRBJ1-6, the V gene TRBV7-2, with 12 bases matching TRBD1. V was pared by 4 bases and J by 8 bases, with 3 bases of the junction left unmatched. This CDR3 region has 15 residues. Germline V lookup: CDR1 SGHTA, CDR2 FQGNSA. CDR3 bases: TGTGCCAGCAGCTGGGACAGGGGGCTTTATTCACCCCTCCACTTT. This translates into CASSWDRGLYSPLHF.

This sequence joins TRBV14 and TRBJ2-7, with 14 positions matching TRBD2. V trimming: 4 bases; J trimming: 5 bases; junction bases outside the gene matches: 13. Germline CDR1 reads SGHDN; CDR2 reads FVKESK. The CDR3 consists of 18 residues. The CDR3 is CASSPGTSGSGRNDEQYF. Here the CDR3 DNA reads TGTGCCAGCAGCCCCGGGACTAGCGGGAGCGGCCGGAATGACGAGCAGTACTTC.

This clone came up once. V gene TRBV6-1 combines with J gene TRBJ2-2, with 10 nucleotides matching TRBD2. This CDR3 is 15 amino acids long. The germline V gene has CDR1 MNHNS and CDR2 SASEGT. The V and J ends lost 2 bases and 6 bases, in that order; junction bases with no gene match: 3. CDR3 sequence reads: CASSEKAGGPGELFF. The CDR3 bases are TGTGCCAGCAGTGAAAAAGCGGGAGGGCCCGGGGAGCTGTTTTTT.

To note about this clone: This specimen includes other DNA sequences encoding the same CDR3. The rearrangement links TRBV18 to TRBJ2-3; D ambiguous. CDR3 length: 14 amino acids. The V end was cut by 4 bases, the J end by 0 bases, with 8 bases between. The germline gives CDR1 KGHSH, CDR2 LQKENI. Here the CDR3 reads CASSRTASTDTQYF. The CDR3 coding sequence is TGTGCCAGCTCACGAACCGCTAGCACAGATACGCAGTATTTT.

This clone was recorded once. This rearrangement joins TRBV6-4 to TRBJ2-2, with TRBD1 identical over 7 bases. V lost 6 bases and J lost 2; bases outside the gene matches: 3. The CDR3 has 14 residues. Germline CDR1 MRHNA, CDR2 SNTAGT. In DNA, the CDR3 is TGTGCCAGCAGAGGACAGGAAAACACCGGGGAGCTGTTTTTT. This sequence encodes CASRGQENTGELFF.

The chain couples TRBV28 to TRBJ2-2; possibly TRBD2 for D (5 bases). This CDR3 region has 13 residues. Germline V gene data show CDR1 as MDHEN and CDR2 as SYDVKM. Trimming removed 7 bases at V and 6 bases at J, with 12 bases between. The CDR3 protein is CASNLDWAGELFF. The CDR3 nucleotides read TGTGCCAGCAACCTGGACTGGGCCGGGGAGCTGTTTTTT.

This chain links TRBV2 with TRBJ2-7; 8 bases match TRBD1. V lost 3 bases, J lost 3 bases, and 13 bases stayed unmatched. The CDR3 has 17 residues. Germline lookup yields CDR1 SNHLY and CDR2 FYNNEI. CDR3 loop: CASSDGGGGQAFYEQYF. CDR3 coding DNA: TGTGCCAGCAGTGATGGCGGAGGGGGACAGGCCTTCTACGAGCAGTACTTC.